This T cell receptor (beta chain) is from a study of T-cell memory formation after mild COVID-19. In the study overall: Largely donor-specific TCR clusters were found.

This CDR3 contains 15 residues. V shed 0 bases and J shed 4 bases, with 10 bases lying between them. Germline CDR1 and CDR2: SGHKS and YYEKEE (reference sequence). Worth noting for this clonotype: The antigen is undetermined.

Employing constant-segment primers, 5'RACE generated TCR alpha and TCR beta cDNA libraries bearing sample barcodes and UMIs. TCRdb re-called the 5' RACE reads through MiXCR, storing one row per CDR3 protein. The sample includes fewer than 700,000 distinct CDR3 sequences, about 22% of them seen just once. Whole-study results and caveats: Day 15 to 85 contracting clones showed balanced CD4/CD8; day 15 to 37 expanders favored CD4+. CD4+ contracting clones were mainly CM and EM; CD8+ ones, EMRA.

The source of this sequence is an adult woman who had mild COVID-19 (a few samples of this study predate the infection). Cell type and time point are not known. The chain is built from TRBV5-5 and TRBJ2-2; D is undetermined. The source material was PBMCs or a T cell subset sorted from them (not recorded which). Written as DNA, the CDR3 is TGTGCCAGCAGCTTGGCCGTCTTCGGCACCGGGGAGCTGTTTTTT. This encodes CASSLAVFGTGELFF.